These 29 T cell receptor beta chains share one sample of origin, sequenced in a study of CD8+ T cells in alopecia areata. Cutaneous lymph nodes were pooled and cells sorted by CD4, CD8alpha, NKG2D, NKG2ACE and more. cDNA prepared by RNA extraction and subsequent reverse transcription served as the template for sequencing. This table comes from immunoSEQ multiplex PCR, and its TCRdb copy is limited to in-frame clones, with some not included. The specimen has 3,500 to 4,000 clones, none found just once. The specimen sequenced was CD8+ T cells sorted from a lymph node. The receptors derive from a C3H/HeJ mouse with alopecia areata. MHC haplotype here: H2-k.

This clone ranks as medium-sized. Genes here carry mouse names. The read terminates 4 residues before the CDR3 end, so the remaining end is supplied by the germline J gene. The V and J genes are TRBV19 and TRBJ2-7, with 9 nucleotides matching TRBD1. CDR3 length: 13 amino acids. The germline V gene has CDR1 FNHDT and CDR2 SITEND (reference sequence). CDR3 sequence: CASSSDRGYEQYF. The sequenced part of the CDR3 DNA is TGTGCCAGCAGCTCGGACAGGGGATAT.

This clone came up a few times. Mouse names are used for the genes. Read sequence stops 4 residues before the CDR3 end, and the germline J gene provides the missing end. The genes are TRBV19 and TRBJ1-1; TRBD1 agrees at 7 bases. Germline V gene lookup returns CDR1 FNHDT and CDR2 SITEND (reference sequence). V lost 5 bases, J lost 0 bases, and 1 base stayed unmatched. The CDR3 extends over 13 amino acids. The CDR3 bases that were read are TGTGCCAGCAGGGGACAGACAAACACA. Protein product: CASRGQTNT. The CDR3 in its entirety is CASRGQTNTEVFF.

Ten or more counts support this clone. Gene names refer to mouse genes. Read coverage stops 4 residues before the CDR3 terminus; the germline J gene supplies the remainder. The V call is TRBV13-3, the J call TRBJ2-3, with 8 bases lining up with TRBD2. The V gene end was trimmed by 1 base and the J gene end by 3 bases; junction bases not matched to a gene: 7. CDR1 and CDR2 (germline): NNHDY, SYVADS. CDR3 length: 16 amino acids. CDR3: CASSDRGGARAETLYF. The part of the CDR3 DNA that was read is TGTGCCAGCAGTGATCGCGGGGGGGCGCGGGCAGAA.

This clone was seen ten or more times. Gene names refer to mouse genes. The CDR3 end lies 3 residues beyond the end of the read and is filled in from the germline J gene. The rearrangement joins TRBV13-3 to TRBJ1-3; D is undetermined. V dropped 6 bases and J dropped 0 bases, with 4 bases sitting between them. CDR1 and CDR2 from the germline V gene are NNHDY and SYVADS. The CDR3 runs to 12 residues. CDR3 bases read: TGTGCCAGCAAGGGTTCTGGAAATACG. Protein sequence: CASKGSGNT. The CDR3 in its entirety is CASKGSGNTLYF. Together with reference TRBV13-3 and TRBJ1-3, the CDR3 gives the full variable domain: EAAVTQSPRSKVAVTGGKVTLSCHQTNNHDYMYWYRQDTGHGLRLIHYSYVADSTEKGDIPDGYKASRPSQENFSLILELASLSQTAVYFCASKGSGNTLYFGEGSRLIVV.

This clone was seen more than once but under ten times. Gene names are the mouse ones. The read falls 4 residues short of the CDR3 end, and the missing part is taken from the germline J gene. The chain joins TRBV4 to TRBJ2-4, with 7 nucleotides matching TRBD1. CDR3 length equals 14 residues. Germline values: CDR1 LGHDT, CDR2 YNNKQL (reference sequence). V lost 5 bases to trimming and J lost 3 bases; unmatched junction nucleotides: 5. The CDR3 DNA, read in part, is TGTGCCAGCAGCCAAGGGGACAGACAAAAC. It is translated as CASSQGDRQN. The entire CDR3 protein is CASSQGDRQNTLYF.

As to this clone: Genes and germline are mouse. The CDR3 is cut off 4 residues early in the read; its end comes from the germline J gene. The gene calls are TRBV29 and TRBJ1-1; maybe TRBD1 (5 bases). CDR1 is MSHET, CDR2 SYDVDS, per germline. The CDR3 runs 13 residues. V gave up 3 bases and J gave up 3 bases, with 8 bases separating them. Partial CDR3 DNA: TGTGCTAGCAGTTTGAAAGGGGACACA. Its protein is CASSLKGDT. The whole CDR3 sequence is CASSLKGDTEVFF.

There are many counts of this clone. Gene names follow the mouse nomenclature. The read falls 4 residues short of the CDR3 end, and the missing part is taken from the germline J gene. This sequence joins TRBV13-1 and TRBJ2-7, with 8 bases identical to TRBD2. The CDR3 length is 15 residues. From germline, CDR1 is NSHNY and CDR2 SYGAGN. With 4 bases clipped from V and 0 bases from J, the junction kept 6 bases outside the gene matches. This CDR3 is CASSPHWGSSYEQYF. CDR3 DNA (partial): TGTGCCAGCAGTCCTCACTGGGGGAGCTCCTAT.

This clone was found many times. The listed genes are named as in mouse. The DNA ends 4 residues before the CDR3 does, and the rest of the CDR3 is filled in from the germline J gene. V is TRBV1 and J is TRBJ2-4, with 9 positions matching TRBD2. Per the germline V gene, CDR1 is NSQYPW and CDR2 is LRSPGD (reference sequence). The CDR3 has 15 residues. The CDR3 reads CTCSAELGGGNTLYF. The CDR3 DNA, read in part, is TGCACCTGCAGTGCAGAACTGGGGGGAGGAAAC.

Concerning this clone: Mouse names are used for the genes. This specimen includes other DNA sequences encoding the same CDR3. CDR3 bases read: TGTGCCAGCAGCGTCACAGGGGTCTATGCT. Protein product: CASSVTGVYA. The complete CDR3 sequence is CASSVTGVYAEQFF. This chain links TRBV13-1 with TRBJ2-1, with 7 positions matching TRBD1. The read terminates 4 residues ahead of where the CDR3 ends, so the germline J gene completes it. The V and J ends lost 5 bases and 3 bases, in that order; junction bases with no gene match: 5. The CDR3 runs 14 residues. Per germline, CDR1 NSHNY and CDR2 SYGAGN.

Ten or more counts support this clone. The listed genes are named as in mouse. Read data end 4 residues before the CDR3 end; the end is taken from the germline J gene. The gene calls are TRBV13-1 and TRBJ2-5; D remains unclear. With 4 bases removed from V and 3 bases from J, the gap between germline ends came to 6 bases. From germline, CDR1 is NSHNY and CDR2 SYGAGN. The CDR3 is 12 residues long. The chain's CDR3 is CASSLGQDTQYF. CDR3 bases read: TGTGCCAGCAGTCTTGGGCAAGAC.

This clone was picked up many times. The germline and genes are mouse ones. The read terminates 4 residues before the CDR3 end, so the remaining end is supplied by the germline J gene. This rearrangement joins TRBV13-2 to TRBJ2-1, with 11 bases lining up with TRBD2. Trimming removed 3 bases from V and 3 bases from J; junction bases left unmatched: 2. Germline V gene data show CDR1 as NNHNN and CDR2 as SYGAGS (reference sequence). There are 15 residues in the CDR3. CDR3 region: CASGGLGGGYAEQFF. The covered CDR3 bases are TGTGCCAGCGGTGGACTGGGGGGGGGCTATGCT.

In this sample, this clone turned up a few times. All gene names here are mouse names. The read terminates 4 residues ahead of where the CDR3 ends, so the germline J gene completes it. The chain uses TRBV13-3 and TRBJ2-1; 9 positions match TRBD1. Germline CDR1 is NNHDY and CDR2 is SYVADS. The CDR3 is 15 amino acids. V lost 3 bases, J lost 5 bases, and 6 bases stayed unmatched. The CDR3 bases that were read are TGTGCCAGCAGTGCCGACAGGGGGATGGATGCT. Translating gives CASSADRGMDA. The whole CDR3 region reads CASSADRGMDAEQFF.

This clone was seen at least ten times. Gene names and germline refer to mouse. The CDR3 extends 4 residues past the end of the read, so its final part is completed from the germline J gene. This chain joins TRBV13-1 and TRBJ1-2; possible D gene TRBD1, 6 bases. Germline V gene data show CDR1 as NSHNY and CDR2 as SYGAGN. Trimming cost V 0 bases and J 1 base, with 10 bases left between them. The CDR3 length is 15 residues. CDR3 DNA, as far as it was read: TGTGCCAGCAGTGATGGGGGACATAGAAACTCC. Residues: CASSDGGHRNS. The whole CDR3 sequence is CASSDGGHRNSDYTF.

This clone was observed many times. Mouse germline and gene names are used. CDR3 loop: CASSPGTGFNTEVFF. The covered CDR3 bases are TGTGCCAGCAGCCCCGGGACAGGTTTCAACACA. The chain employs TRBV5 and TRBJ1-1, with TRBD1 identical over 8 bases. The read gets to within 4 residues of the CDR3 end, and the germline J gene fills in the rest. The CDR3 runs 15 residues. The V gene end was trimmed by 4 bases and the J gene end by 2 bases; junction bases not matched to a gene: 6. Per the germline V gene, CDR1 is LGHNA and CDR2 is YNLKQL (reference sequence).

By sample fraction, this clone is medium-sized. All gene names here are mouse names. The DNA read from the CDR3 is TGTGCTAGCAGTAGAGCGGGACAGGGGGAGGAT. It yields the protein CASSRAGQGED. In full, the CDR3 reads CASSRAGQGEDEQYF. V and J are TRBV17 and TRBJ2-7; 11 bases agree with TRBD1. The CDR3 end is not reached by the read, which stops 4 residues before it; the germline J gene fills it in. This CDR3 region has 15 residues. CDR1 and CDR2 from the germline V gene are MNHDT and YYDKIL.

This clone was seen at least ten times. Gene and germline names: mouse. The CDR3 goes on 4 residues after the read ends, and that part is filled in from the germline J gene. The chain combines TRBV19 with TRBJ2-3, with 9 bases fitting TRBD2. J gave up 0 bases and V 2 bases, and 1 base lay outside the gene matches. From germline, CDR1 is FNHDT and CDR2 SITEND (reference sequence). The CDR3 runs to 15 residues. Here the CDR3 reads CASSMGLGSAETLYF. Partial CDR3 DNA: TGTGCCAGCAGTATGGGACTGGGTAGTGCAGAA.

By sample fraction, this clone is medium-sized (0.01 to 0.1%). Here the gene names and germline are mouse. Read sequence stops 4 residues before the CDR3 end, and the germline J gene provides the missing end. The chain uses TRBV13-3 and TRBJ2-1; D perhaps matches TRBD1 (6 bases). Germline assignment: CDR1 NNHDY and CDR2 SYVADS. The CDR3 is 14 amino acids. V lost 1 base, J lost 4 bases, and 9 bases lay in between. The CDR3 region is CASSDRTEYAEQFF. The part of the CDR3 DNA that was read is TGTGCCAGCAGTGATAGGACAGAATATGCT.

Ten or more counts support this clone. Gene labels here are mouse ones. The missing CDR3 end, 4 residues past where the read stops, is filled in from the germline J gene. This chain joins TRBV1 and TRBJ1-1, with 7 bases lining up with TRBD1. The CDR3 covers 15 residues. The germline V gene has CDR1 NSQYPW and CDR2 LRSPGD (reference sequence). V lost 0 bases, J lost 3 bases, and 4 bases stayed unmatched. Partial CDR3 DNA: TGCACCTGCAGTGCAGATGGACAGGCAGACACA. This gives the protein CTCSADGQADT. The full-length CDR3 reads as CTCSADGQADTEVFF.

This clone came up many times. Genes here carry mouse names. The read ends 4 residues shy of where the CDR3 ends; the end is completed using the germline J gene. J is TRBJ1-1 and V is TRBV13-2; D uncertain. The CDR3 consists of 16 residues. The V end was cut by 0 bases, the J end by 0 bases, with 12 bases between. Germline-derived CDR1 and CDR2 are NNHNN and SYGAGS (reference sequence). CDR3 sequence: CASGDALGRPNTEVFF. Partial CDR3 DNA: TGTGCCAGCGGTGATGCACTGGGAAGGCCAAACACA.

By sample fraction, this clone is medium-sized. Genes and germline are mouse. The CDR3 end lies 4 residues beyond the end of the read and is filled in from the germline J gene. J is TRBJ2-5 and V is TRBV13-1; D is undetermined. This CDR3 contains 12 residues. Germline V gives CDR1 NSHNY, CDR2 SYGAGN. The covered CDR3 bases are TGTGCCAGCAGTGATGGTGGAGAC. As protein: CASSDGGD. The entire CDR3 sequence reads CASSDGGDTQYF.

This clone was seen many times. Genes and germline come from the mouse. Sequencing ends 4 residues short of the CDR3 end; the germline J gene provides the rest. The chain links TRBV19 to TRBJ2-4, with 7 positions matching TRBD2. There are 14 residues in the CDR3. Germline CDR1 and CDR2: FNHDT and SITEND (reference sequence). V shed 5 bases, J shed 1 base, and the junction held 4 bases outside the gene matches. The CDR3 region is CASSSDWGQNTLYF. Incomplete CDR3 DNA: TGTGCCAGCAGCTCCGACTGGGGTCAAAAC.

The table lists this clone with many counts. Gene names are the mouse ones. The read terminates 4 residues ahead of where the CDR3 ends, so the germline J gene completes it. J is TRBJ2-4 and V is TRBV19; 8 nucleotides line up with TRBD2. Germline V gives CDR1 FNHDT, CDR2 SITEND (reference sequence). The CDR3 runs 14 residues. V dropped 5 bases and J dropped 3; count of bases not matched to a gene: 5. The DNA read from the CDR3 is TGTGCCAGCAGCCGACTGGGGATCCAAAAC. Translating it yields CASSRLGIQN. From start to end, the CDR3 is CASSRLGIQNTLYF.

Ten or more counts support this clone. These gene names are mouse names. The CDR3 goes on 4 residues after the read ends, and that part is filled in from the germline J gene. The chain is built from TRBV5 and TRBJ2-4; a weak D match, TRBD1 (6 bases). The CDR3 runs 15 residues. CDR1 is LGHNA, CDR2 YNLKQL, per germline (reference sequence). The V end was cut by 3 bases, the J end by 0 bases, with 10 bases between. The CDR3 DNA, read in part, is TGTGCCAGCAGCCAGATGGACAGTAGTCAAAAC. Amino acids: CASSQMDSSQN. The whole CDR3 reads CASSQMDSSQNTLYF.

This clone was counted at least ten times. Each gene name is a mouse one. Sequencing ends 4 residues short of the CDR3 end; the germline J gene provides the rest. This chain links TRBV1 with TRBJ2-7; 9 bases agree with TRBD2. Germline V lookup: CDR1 NSQYPW, CDR2 LRSPGD (reference sequence). CDR3 length equals 16 residues. V dropped 0 bases and J dropped 3; count of bases not matched to a gene: 6. CDR3 DNA, as far as it was read: TGCACCTGCAGTGCAGATCTGGCTGGGGGGGGCTAT. It is translated as CTCSADLAGGGY. The whole CDR3 sequence reads CTCSADLAGGGYEQYF.

This clone showed up many times. Mouse gene names apply. The sequenced fragment ends 4 residues before the CDR3 boundary, so the rest is inferred from the germline J gene. The chain uses TRBV31 and TRBJ2-1; 7 nucleotides align to TRBD2. Germline CDR1 GKSSPN, CDR2 SITVG. Trimming took 0 bases from V and 1 from J; bases not matched to a gene: 6. The CDR3 length is 16 residues. CDR3: CAWSLGTGVNYAEQFF. CDR3 DNA, as far as it was read: TGTGCCTGGAGTCTCGGCACTGGGGTCAACTATGCT.

This clone has at least ten counts. Gene names denote mouse genes. The CDR3 protein is CASTPSQANSDYTF. CDR3 bases read: TGTGCCAGCACCCCAAGCCAGGCAAACTCC. J is TRBJ1-2 and V is TRBV13-3, with D uncertain. From the germline J gene comes the end of the CDR3, since the read stops 4 residues before it. The V and J ends lost 6 bases and 0 bases respectively, with 12 bases between them. This CDR3 comprises 14 residues. CDR1 is NNHDY and CDR2 is SYVADS in the germline V gene.

This clone was found many times. Any gene name here is a mouse gene name. The read terminates 4 residues ahead of where the CDR3 ends, so the germline J gene completes it. The chain couples TRBV19 to TRBJ1-2, with D hard to call. CDR1 and CDR2 (germline): FNHDT, SITEND (reference sequence). Trimming pared 3 bases from V and 0 bases from J, leaving 9 bases between. The CDR3 totals 14 residues. CDR3 DNA (partial): TGTGCCAGCAGTACGAACAATGCAAACTCC. Translation gives CASSTNNANS. The full CDR3 is CASSTNNANSDYTF.

This clone is medium-sized by share. Genes and germline are mouse. The read comes to an end 4 residues before the CDR3 does, leaving the germline J gene to fill in the end. The chain links TRBV1 to TRBJ2-7; D is possibly TRBD2 (7 bases). Trimming left V 2 bases short and J 0 bases short, with 11 bases between. Germline V gene lookup returns CDR1 NSQYPW and CDR2 LRSPGD (reference sequence). The CDR3 sequence is 15 residues long. The CDR3 DNA, read in part, is TGCACCTGCAGTGCACCCCGGGGGGCCTCCTAT. This sequence encodes CTCSAPRGASY. The entire CDR3 protein is CTCSAPRGASYEQYF.

This clone was detected ten times or more. Gene names are mouse gene names. The CDR3 goes on 4 residues after the read ends, and that part is filled in from the germline J gene. The gene calls are TRBV13-2 and TRBJ2-5; 12 positions match TRBD2. The CDR3 consists of 16 residues. Germline loops: CDR1 NNHNN, CDR2 SYGAGS (reference sequence). CDR3 protein: CASGDTGTGGNDTQYF. The covered CDR3 bases are TGTGCCAGCGGTGACACCGGGACTGGGGGGAATGAC.